Below are 25 T cell receptor beta chains sequenced from a single sample in a study of blood T cell repertoires in COVID-19. The table came from immunoSEQ multiplex PCR; TCRdb's copy has only in-frame clones and leaves some out. The sample gives about 170,000 clones, about 86% of which show up once; approximately 19% is in the top ten. The sequenced sample was peripheral blood. These receptors were collected from a woman in her 70s who had recovered from COVID-19.

The genes are TRBV5-4 and TRBJ2-5; 13 positions match TRBD2. Germline values: CDR1 SGHNT, CDR2 YYREEE (reference sequence). Trimming removed 3 bases from V and 5 bases from J; junction bases left unmatched: 4. The CDR3 has 15 residues. The CDR3 DNA reads TGTGCCAGCAGCTCCGGGACTAGCGGGACGGAGACCCAGTACTTC. This sequence encodes CASSSGTSGTETQYF.

The V call is TRBV7-2, the J call TRBJ2-1; the match to TRBD2 covers 7 bases. The V segment lost 6 bases and the J segment 2 bases; nucleotides outside the gene matches: 10. CDR1 and CDR2 from the germline V gene are SGHTA and FQGNSA. The CDR3 spans 16 residues. The CDR3 loop reads CASRVGGAQPYNEQFF. CDR3 coding DNA: TGTGCCAGCAGGGTGGGAGGGGCCCAACCCTACAATGAGCAGTTCTTC.

The J gene is TRBJ2-7, the V gene TRBV6-5, with 9 nucleotides matching TRBD2. Germline-derived CDR1 and CDR2 are MNHEY and SVGAGI. The CDR3 covers 10 residues. J gave up 11 bases and V 6 bases, and 2 bases lay outside the gene matches. CDR3 nucleotides: TGTGCCAGCAGGGAGCGGGGGGAGTACTTC. Its protein is CASRERGEYF.

This clone was counted a few times. This chain uses TRBV5-1 with TRBJ1-6; TRBD1 matches at 12 bases. CDR1 is SGHRS and CDR2 is YFSETQ in the germline V gene. CDR3 length: 14 residues. The V and J ends lost 4 bases and 10 bases, in that order; junction bases with no gene match: 3. CDR3 sequence: CASSPGTGGSPLHF. The CDR3 DNA sequence: TGCGCCAGCAGCCCCGGGACAGGGGGCTCACCCCTCCACTTT.

The chain carries TRBV7-2 and TRBJ1-5; D is undetermined. CDR1 and CDR2 (germline): SGHTA, FQGNSA. Trimming left V 1 base short and J 3 bases short, with 10 bases between. The CDR3 is 15 amino acids. The CDR3 reads CASSLVARNNQPQHF. DNA of the CDR3: TGTGCCAGCAGCTTAGTGGCCAGGAACAATCAGCCCCAGCATTTT.

This chain connects TRBV27 to TRBJ2-1; 8 bases line up with TRBD2. Germline V gives CDR1 MNHEY, CDR2 SMNVEV (reference sequence). The J segment lost 4 bases and the V segment lost 5 bases, leaving 10 bases of the junction unmatched. There are 16 residues in the CDR3. This CDR3 is CASSREGWEGYNEQFF. In DNA form, the CDR3 reads TGTGCCAGCAGTCGGGAGGGGTGGGAGGGGTACAATGAGCAGTTCTTC.

The J gene is TRBJ1-2, the V gene TRBV7-9, with TRBD1 as a possible D gene (5 bases). The germline V gene encodes CDR1 SEHNR and CDR2 FQNEAQ (reference sequence). CDR3 length equals 14 residues. Trimming stripped 5 bases from V and 7 bases from J, with 17 bases between. The CDR3 region has the DNA TGTGCCAGCAGCCGGTGGGAGGGACGTGGTGGCTACACCTTC. Translated: CASSRWEGRGGYTF.

The DNA of the CDR3 is TGTGCCAGCAGTTATTACAGGGGGCGAACGTACGAGCAGTACTTC. It specifies CASSYYRGRTYEQYF. The gene calls are TRBV6-2 or TRBV6-3 and TRBJ2-7, with TRBD1 identical over 9 bases. Trimming took 3 bases from V and 4 from J; bases not matched to a gene: 7. Per germline, CDR1 MNHEY and CDR2 SVGEGT. The CDR3 totals 15 residues.

V and J are TRBV7-6 and TRBJ2-2, with 11 bases that match TRBD2. The ends lost 5 bases at V and 5 bases at J; junction bases unmatched: 4. In germline, CDR1 is SGHVS, CDR2 FNYEAQ. The CDR3 sequence is 15 residues long. CDR3 in DNA: TGTGCCAGCAGCCCGCGACTAGCGGGAACCGGGGAGCTGTTTTTT. This codes for CASSPRLAGTGELFF. Full variable domain (remainder filled in from reference TRBV7-6 and TRBJ2-2): GAGVSQSPRYKVTKRGQDVALRCDPISGHVSLYWYRQALGQGPEFLTYFNYEAQQDKSGLPNDRFSAERPEGSISTLTIQRTEQRDSAMYRCASSPRLAGTGELFFGEGSRLTVL.

The J gene is TRBJ1-6, the V gene TRBV30; D remains ambiguous. Trimming shortened V by 3 bases and J by 14 bases, and 8 bases separated the two germline ends. The length of the CDR3 is 10 residues. Germline CDR1 and CDR2: GTSNPN and SVGIG (reference sequence). The CDR3, as DNA: TGTGCCTGGAGCATCGGGGCCCTCCACTTT. Residues: CAWSIGALHF.

The chain has TRBV11-2 and TRBJ1-1, with D unclear. V was trimmed by 1 base and J by 5 bases, leaving 11 bases between them. Germline lookup yields CDR1 SGHAT and CDR2 FQNNGV. The CDR3 is made up of 14 amino acids. This CDR3 reads CASSLGVRGTEAFF. In DNA form, the CDR3 reads TGTGCCAGCAGCTTAGGGGTACGGGGAACTGAAGCTTTCTTT.

The genes are TRBV7-2 and TRBJ1-2; 10 positions agree with TRBD1. Trimming at V came to 0 bases and at J to 7 bases, leaving 8 bases not matched to a gene. The CDR3 is made up of 16 amino acids. Germline V gene lookup returns CDR1 SGHTA and CDR2 FQGNSA. CDR3 sequence (DNA): TGTGCCAGCAGCTTAGCGGTGGGACAGGGGACGGGTGGCTACACCTTC. It specifies CASSLAVGQGTGGYTF.

V usage is TRBV20-1 and J usage is TRBJ2-3; D is unclear. V lost 8 bases, J lost 5 bases, and 11 bases lay in between. This CDR3 contains 11 residues. The V gene's germline CDR1 is DFQATT and CDR2 SNEGSKA (reference sequence). DNA for the CDR3: TGCAGTCCCCTCCTCGTAGATACGCAGTATTTT. Its protein is CSPLLVDTQYF.

The gene calls are TRBV27 and TRBJ1-1, with TRBD1 identical over 7 bases. The CDR3 consists of 15 residues. V shed 6 bases, J shed 4 bases, and the junction held 11 bases outside the gene matches. Germline CDR1 MNHEY, CDR2 SMNVEV (reference sequence). The CDR3 reads CASRDQPTGSTEAFF. As DNA, the CDR3 is TGTGCCAGCAGGGACCAACCGACAGGGAGCACTGAAGCTTTCTTT.

This clone is a singleton in its sample. The rearrangement joins TRBV12-3 or TRBV12-4 to TRBJ2-1; D gene ambiguous. CDR3 size: 13 residues. Trimming removed 6 bases from V and 3 bases from J, with 9 bases in between. The CDR3 DNA reads as TGTGCCAGCAGGGCTACGGGCTACAATGAGCAGTTCTTC. Encoded protein: CASRATGYNEQFF.

This chain links TRBV7-8 with TRBJ2-3; 10 positions match TRBD2. This CDR3 has 16 residues. V lost 2 bases and J lost 4; bases outside the gene matches: 6. Per the germline V gene, CDR1 is SGHVS and CDR2 is FQNEAQ. The CDR3 loop reads CASSLPTSGFSDTQYF. CDR3 DNA sequence: TGTGCCAGCAGCTTACCGACTAGCGGGTTTTCAGATACGCAGTATTTT.

This clone has more than one count but fewer than ten. V is TRBV5-4 and J is TRBJ2-7; D might be TRBD1 (6 bases). This CDR3 has 14 amino acids. Germline CDR1 and CDR2: SGHNT and YYREEE (reference sequence). V was trimmed by 5 bases and J by 3 bases, leaving 15 bases between them. CDR3 protein: CASRDETGNYEQYF. The CDR3, as DNA: TGTGCCAGCAGGGACGAGACAGGAAACTACGAGCAGTACTTC.

The V gene is TRBV9, the J gene TRBJ1-4; D is ambiguous. Germline loops: CDR1 SGDLS, CDR2 YYNGEE. The V end lost 3 bases, the J end lost 7 bases, and 10 bases lay between the germline ends. The CDR3 is made up of 13 amino acids. This CDR3 is CASSAGPGEKLFF. The DNA of the CDR3 is TGTGCCAGCAGCGCGGGTCCCGGTGAAAAACTGTTTTTT.

This clone was counted once. The chain links TRBV28 to TRBJ1-1; no firm D call. CDR1 and CDR2 from the germline V gene are MDHEN and SYDVKM. Trimming stripped 1 base from V and 4 bases from J, with 4 bases between. CDR3 length: 12 amino acids. The CDR3 nucleotides are TGTGCCAGCAGTTTATCGGTCACTGAAGCTTTCTTT. It encodes CASSLSVTEAFF.

The chain is built from TRBV15 and TRBJ2-7; TRBD1 aligns across 11 bases. The germline CDR1 and CDR2 sequences are LNHNV and YYDKDF (reference sequence). The CDR3 loop spans 15 amino acids. The ends lost 0 bases at V and 2 bases at J; junction bases unmatched: 0. CDR3 amino acids: CATSREGQGAYEQYF. CDR3 in DNA: TGTGCCACCAGCAGAGAGGGACAGGGGGCCTACGAGCAGTACTTC.

V gene TRBV7-9 combines with J gene TRBJ1-5; D gene ambiguous. CDR1 SEHNR and CDR2 FQNEAQ come from the germline V gene (reference sequence). Trimming took 5 bases from V and 9 from J, leaving 17 bases between them. The length of the CDR3 is 14 residues. CDR3 sequence reads: CASSPDGVGAPQHF. CDR3 nucleotides: TGTGCCAGCAGCCCGGACGGGGTAGGAGCGCCCCAGCATTTT.

The chain combines TRBV12-3 or TRBV12-4 with TRBJ2-7; D perhaps matches TRBD1 (5 bases). The ends were cut back, 8 bases at V and 3 bases at J, with 11 bases in the middle. This CDR3 spans 12 amino acids. Here the CDR3 reads CASGASLYEQYF. The CDR3 DNA sequence: TGTGCCAGCGGGGCTAGTCTCTACGAGCAGTACTTC.

This chain joins TRBV6-5 and TRBJ1-5; TRBD1 might be the D (5 bases). There are 14 residues in the CDR3. Between the trimmed V and J ends, which lost 4 bases and 1 base, there was a span of 8 bases. Germline CDR1 reads MNHEY; CDR2 reads SVGAGI. The CDR3 DNA reads TGTGCCAGCAGTTCCGGACACAGCAATCAGCCCCAGCATTTT. It translates to CASSSGHSNQPQHF.

The J gene is TRBJ1-6, the V gene TRBV4-3; 8 bases are shared with TRBD1. CDR1 is LGHNA, CDR2 YSLEER, per germline. V lost 4 bases, J lost 10 bases, and 18 bases stayed unmatched. This CDR3 is built from 18 residues. CDR3 residues: CASSRSGTGGSEGSPLHF. CDR3 DNA sequence: TGCGCCAGCAGCCGGTCCGGGACAGGAGGCAGTGAGGGGTCACCCCTCCACTTT.

This CDR3 is CASSLGVGAPSEQYF. The CDR3 DNA is TGTGCCAGCTCACTTGGCGTTGGGGCCCCCAGCGAGCAGTACTTC. The genes are TRBV18 and TRBJ2-7; a possible D gene is TRBD1 (5 bases). Deletions cut 4 bases from V and 6 bases from J, with 19 bases between. From germline, CDR1 is KGHSH and CDR2 LQKENI. There are 15 residues in the CDR3.